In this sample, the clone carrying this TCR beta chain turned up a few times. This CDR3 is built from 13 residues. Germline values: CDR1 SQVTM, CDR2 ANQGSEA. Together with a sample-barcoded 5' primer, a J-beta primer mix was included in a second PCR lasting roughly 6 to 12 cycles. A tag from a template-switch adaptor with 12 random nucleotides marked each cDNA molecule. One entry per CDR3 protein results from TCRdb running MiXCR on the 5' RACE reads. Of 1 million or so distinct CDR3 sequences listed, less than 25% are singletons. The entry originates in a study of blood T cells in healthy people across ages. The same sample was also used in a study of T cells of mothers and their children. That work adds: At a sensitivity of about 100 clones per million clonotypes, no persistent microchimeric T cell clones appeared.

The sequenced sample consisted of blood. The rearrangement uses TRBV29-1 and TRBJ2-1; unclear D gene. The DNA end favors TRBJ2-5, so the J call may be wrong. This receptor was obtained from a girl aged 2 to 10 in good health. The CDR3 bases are TGCAGCGGTCTGGCGCCACTGGAAGAGACCCAGTACTTC. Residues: CSGLAPLEETQYF.